Listed below are T cell receptor beta chains from one sample, sequenced in a study of T cells in Graves' hyperthyroidism and ophthalmopathy. Via MiXCR, TCRdb re-called the multiplex PCR reads, giving one row per CDR3 protein. The sample gives 480,000 or so distinct CDR3 sequences, roughly an eighth of which show up once; around a sixth is in the top ten. What was sequenced was blood. The receptor set was obtained from a woman between 18 and 30 years old with Graves' hyperthyroidism. The CDR3 runs from the conserved cysteine through the conserved F or W. Fields, in order: J gene, clone size, D gene, V gene, CDR3 DNA, CDR3 protein. D genes are given only for firm matches. Clone size appears in some rows only: once, few, many, or a class for an expanded clone.

TRBJ1-2 | many | - | TRBV30 | TGTGCCTGGAGTCAGTTGGGTGACTATGGCTACACCTTC | CAWSQLGDYGYTF
TRBJ1-2 | - | TRBD1 | TRBV7-9 | TGTGCCAGCAGCTGGGACAGGGATGGCTACACCTTC | CASSWDRDGYTF
TRBJ2-1 | few | TRBD2 | TRBV18 | TGTGCCAGCTCACCACCGGGTAGCGGGAGACTCAATGAGCAGTTCTTC | CASSPPGSGRLNEQFF
TRBJ2-1 | many | - | TRBV27 | TGTGCCAGCAGTTTGCAGGGCATTTACAATGAGCAGTTCTTC | CASSLQGIYNEQFF
TRBJ1-2 | - | - | TRBV7-9 | TGTGCCAGCAGCCCGGGACCGGGCGGAGATGGCTACACCTTC | CASSPGPGGDGYTF
TRBJ2-2 | many | TRBD1 | TRBV20-1 | TGCACCGCCCCCGGACAGGGCACCGGGGAGCTGTTTTTT | CTAPGQGTGELFF
TRBJ2-1 | - | TRBD2 | TRBV7-9 | TGTGCCAGCAGCTGGACTAGCGGGAGCGGAGAGGGCAGCTCCTACAATGAGCAGTTCTTC | CASSWTSGSGEGSSYNEQFF
TRBJ2-3 | many | TRBD2 | TRBV11-2 | TGTGCCAGCAGCTTAGTCCCTAGCGGGATAAGGACAGATACGCAGTATTTT | CASSLVPSGIRTDTQYF
TRBJ1-3 | few | - | TRBV5-1 | TGCGCCAGCAGCCCGGACAGACAAGGGAACACCATATATTTT | CASSPDRQGNTIYF
TRBJ1-1 | - | - | TRBV5-1 | TGCGCCAGCAGCTTGGCGACGGGGAACACTGAAGCTTTCTTT | CASSLATGNTEAFF
TRBJ1-2 | few | - | TRBV13 | TGTGCCAGCAGCTTACAGGGACGAGGTGGCTACACCTTC | CASSLQGRGGYTF
TRBJ2-5 | many | TRBD2 | TRBV12-3/TRBV12-4 | TGTGCCAGCAGTTTGAGAGCGGGAGGATGGGAGACCCAGTACTTC | CASSLRAGGWETQYF
TRBJ1-1 | many | TRBD1 | TRBV11-2 | TGTGCCAGCAGCGCTCGACAGGGGATGAACACTGAAGCTTTCTTT | CASSARQGMNTEAFF
TRBJ2-5 | many | TRBD2 | TRBV7-3 | TGTGCCAGCAGCTTAATGGCTAGCGGGAGCGGAGAGACCCAGTACTTC | CASSLMASGSGETQYF
TRBJ1-1 | few | - | TRBV7-2 | TGTGCCAGCAGCTTAGCGGTCCGTAGGGAGGGCACTGAAGCTTTCTTT | CASSLAVRREGTEAFF
TRBJ2-2 | many | - | TRBV5-1 | TGCGCCAGCAGCTTCCCCGGGAGCACGAACACCGGGGAGCTGTTTTTT | CASSFPGSTNTGELFF
TRBJ2-4 | many | - | TRBV11-3 | TGTGCCAGCAGCCAGGGCGGGACGGGAAACATTCAGTACTTC | CASSQGGTGNIQYF
TRBJ1-2 | many | TRBD1 | TRBV29-1 | TGCAGCGCCCAGGACAGGGGCGTGAATGGCTACACCTTC | CSAQDRGVNGYTF
TRBJ1-1 | many | TRBD1 | TRBV7-8 | TGTGCCAGCAGCTCTAGACAGGGTATCGTTGAAGCTTTCTTT | CASSSRQGIVEAFF
TRBJ1-6 | few | - | TRBV25-1 | TGTGCCAGCAGTAAAAGGGGGTCACCCCTCCACTTT | CASSKRGSPLHF
TRBJ1-6 | many | TRBD1 | TRBV10-3 | TGTGCCATCAGTTTGACAGGGCTCCGGGCGCCCCTCCACTTT | CAISLTGLRAPLHF
TRBJ2-5 | many | - | TRBV11-2 | TGTGCCAGCAGCTTTACGGCCCAAGAGACCCAGTACTTC | CASSFTAQETQYF
TRBJ2-1 | few | - | TRBV5-6 | TGTGCCAGCAGCTTGACACGGGATACCTCCTACAATGAGCAGTTCTTC | CASSLTRDTSYNEQFF
TRBJ1-2 | once | - | TRBV13 | TGTGCCAGCAGCTCCAGGGGATGGGTTGGCTACACCTTC | CASSSRGWVGYTF
TRBJ2-4 | few | - | TRBV6-1 | TGTGCCTCTACCTTCGGGGCGGCCAAAAACATTCAGTACTTC | CASTFGAAKNIQYF
TRBJ2-7 | many | - | TRBV20-1 | TGCAGTGCGATCACAAAGGGGGTTCCACAGCAGTACTTC | CSAITKGVPQQYF
TRBJ2-7 | many | TRBD1 | TRBV19 | TGTGCCAGCAGGCTTGCAGGGGGCTCCTACGAGCAGTACTTC | CASRLAGGSYEQYF
TRBJ1-1 | few | TRBD1 | TRBV25-1 | TGTGCCAGCACCCCGACAGGGACGAACACTGAAGCTTTCTTT | CASTPTGTNTEAFF
TRBJ2-7 | few | - | TRBV6-1 | TGTGCCAGCAAGGCAGTCTACGAGCAGTACTTC | CASKAVYEQYF
TRBJ2-2 | many | TRBD1 | TRBV19 | TGTGCCAGTAGCAAGAAGGCGGGACAGGGTTTATCTGGGGAGCTGTTTTTT | CASSKKAGQGLSGELFF
TRBJ2-7 | many | - | TRBV12-3/TRBV12-4 | TGTGCCAGCAGTTTGGTACAGATCGAGCAGTACTTC | CASSLVQIEQYF
TRBJ2-4 | few | TRBD2 | TRBV6-1 | TGTGCCAGCAGGGTAGCGGGGGGGAACATTCAGTACTTC | CASRVAGGNIQYF
TRBJ1-1 | many | TRBD1 | TRBV7-9 | TGTGCCAGCAGCAGACAGGGTCTTACTGAAGCTTTCTTT | CASSRQGLTEAFF
TRBJ2-3 | few | - | TRBV27 | TGTGCCTGCAGTTTCAAGGGGCGGTACACAGATACGCAGTATTTT | CACSFKGRYTDTQYF
TRBJ2-3 | few | - | TRBV4-1 | TGCGCCAGCAGGTACGGGACGGCGGACCCTAGCACAGATACGCAGTATTTT | CASRYGTADPSTDTQYF
TRBJ1-6 | many | - | TRBV27 | TGTGCCAGCAGTTTTCGTACAGAAAATAATTCACCCCTCCACTTT | CASSFRTENNSPLHF